This TCR beta chain was observed in a study of response to subunit inactivated influenza vaccine. Study findings and constraints: Authors suggested that a seasonal influenza vaccination recruits few new T cells each time.

CDR1 is SEHNR, CDR2 FQNEAQ, per germline (reference sequence). The V segment lost 5 bases and the J segment 9 bases; nucleotides outside the gene matches: 5. This CDR3 is built from 12 residues. TCRdb re-called the RT-PCR reads through MiXCR, storing one row per CDR3 protein. The sample comprises about 650,000 distinct CDR3 sequences, 12% to 15% of which are singletons, and less than 8.5% rests with the top ten. The sample holds a few counts of this clonotype. Its target is unknown. The starting material was PBMCs from blood, obtained about 14 days before vaccination. The V call is TRBV7-9, the J call TRBJ2-3; 7 nucleotides align to TRBD1. This TCR derives from a man aged 50 to 60 who received an inactivated influenza vaccine. The CDR3 DNA reads TGTGCCAGCAGCACGACAGGGTCAACGCAGTATTTT. Translating gives CASSTTGSTQYF.